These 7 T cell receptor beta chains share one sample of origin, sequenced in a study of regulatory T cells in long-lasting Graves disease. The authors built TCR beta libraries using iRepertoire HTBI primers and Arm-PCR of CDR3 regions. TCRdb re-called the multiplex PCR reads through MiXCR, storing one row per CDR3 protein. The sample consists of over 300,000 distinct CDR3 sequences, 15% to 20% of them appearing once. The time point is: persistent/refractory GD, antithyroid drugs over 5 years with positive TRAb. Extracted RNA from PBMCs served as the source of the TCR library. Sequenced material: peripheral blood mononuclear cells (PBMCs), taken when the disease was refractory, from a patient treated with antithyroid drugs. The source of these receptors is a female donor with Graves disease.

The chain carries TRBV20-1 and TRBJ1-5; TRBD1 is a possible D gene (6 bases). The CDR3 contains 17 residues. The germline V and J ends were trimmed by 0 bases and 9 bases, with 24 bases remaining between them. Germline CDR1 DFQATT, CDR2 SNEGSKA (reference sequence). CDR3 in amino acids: CSARDYNREGTSGPQHF. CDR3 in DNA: TGCAGTGCTAGAGATTATAACAGGGAGGGAACTAGTGGGCCCCAGCATTTT.

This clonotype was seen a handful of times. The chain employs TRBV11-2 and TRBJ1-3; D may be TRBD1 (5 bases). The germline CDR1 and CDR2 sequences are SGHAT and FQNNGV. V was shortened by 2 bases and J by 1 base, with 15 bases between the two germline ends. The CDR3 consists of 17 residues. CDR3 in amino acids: CASSLLPGQLSGNTIYF. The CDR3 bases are TGTGCCAGCAGCTTACTACCGGGGCAGCTTTCTGGAAACACCATATATTTT.

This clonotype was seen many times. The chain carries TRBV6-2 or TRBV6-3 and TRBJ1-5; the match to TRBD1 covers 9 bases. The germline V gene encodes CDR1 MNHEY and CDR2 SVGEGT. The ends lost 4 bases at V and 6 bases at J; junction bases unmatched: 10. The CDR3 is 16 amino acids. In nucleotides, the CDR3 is TGTGCCAGCAGTTCGCTCCGGGACAGGGTAACTCAGCCCCAGCATTTT. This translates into CASSSLRDRVTQPQHF.

CDR3: CASSFYRTGQINSPLHF. In DNA form, the CDR3 reads TGTGCCAGCAGCTTTTACCGGACAGGGCAGATTAATTCACCCCTCCACTTT. This rearrangement joins TRBV13 to TRBJ1-6; 8 bases match TRBD1. The CDR3 covers 17 residues. V was pared by 3 bases and J by 6 bases, with 10 bases of the junction left unmatched. The germline V gene has CDR1 PRHDT and CDR2 FYEKMQ (reference sequence).

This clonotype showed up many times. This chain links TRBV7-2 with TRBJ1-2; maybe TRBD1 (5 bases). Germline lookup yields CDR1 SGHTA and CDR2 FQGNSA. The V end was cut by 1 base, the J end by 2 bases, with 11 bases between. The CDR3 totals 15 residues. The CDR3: CASSLDGGNNYGYTF. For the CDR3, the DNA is TGTGCCAGCAGCTTAGATGGGGGAAACAACTATGGCTACACCTTC.

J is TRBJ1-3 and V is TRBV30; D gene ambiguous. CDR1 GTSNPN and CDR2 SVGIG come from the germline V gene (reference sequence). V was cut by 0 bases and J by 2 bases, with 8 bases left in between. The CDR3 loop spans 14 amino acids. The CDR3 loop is CAWSVVGTGNTIYF. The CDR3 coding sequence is TGTGCCTGGAGTGTGGTGGGTACTGGAAACACCATATATTTT.

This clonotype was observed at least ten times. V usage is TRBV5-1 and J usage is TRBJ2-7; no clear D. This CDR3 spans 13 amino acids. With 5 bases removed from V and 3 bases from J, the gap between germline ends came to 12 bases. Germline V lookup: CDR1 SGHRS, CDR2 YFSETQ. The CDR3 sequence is CASRSGSFYEQYF. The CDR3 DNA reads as TGCGCCAGCAGGTCGGGCAGTTTCTACGAGCAGTACTTC.